Presented here are 9 T cell receptor beta chains from one specimen sequenced in a study of tumor and adjacent non-tumor tissue in lung cancer. This sample's RNA came from whole unsorted tissue. TCRbeta libraries were built with three rounds of nested PCR, modified from ARM-PCR. Each CDR3 protein gets one entry after TCRdb re-called the multiplex PCR reads with MiXCR. The repertoire holds over 60,000 distinct CDR3 sequences, with around 73% as singletons. What was sequenced was lung tumor tissue. Receptors were obtained from a man aged 55 to 69 with non-small cell lung cancer.

This clonotype has just a few counts. V gene TRBV27 combines with J gene TRBJ2-7; TRBD1 aligns across 8 bases. CDR3 size: 14 residues. V shed 5 bases, J shed 1 base, and the junction held 4 bases outside the gene matches. The V gene's germline CDR1 is MNHEY and CDR2 SMNVEV (reference sequence). The CDR3 here is CASSTGTGSYEQYF. DNA for the CDR3: TGTGCCAGCAGTACCGGGACAGGTTCCTACGAGCAGTACTTC.

This rearrangement joins TRBV19 to TRBJ2-2; tentative D call: TRBD2 (6 bases). CDR1 is LNHDA and CDR2 is SQIVND in the germline V gene (reference sequence). V lost 4 bases, J lost 3 bases, and 21 bases lay in between. The CDR3 is made up of 18 amino acids. This chain's CDR3 is CASSTQNLARGYTGELFF. The CDR3 DNA reads TGTGCCAGTAGTACTCAAAATCTAGCGAGAGGCTACACCGGGGAGCTGTTTTTT.

This clonotype was seen a single time. The chain joins TRBV5-5 to TRBJ2-3; D is possibly TRBD2 (5 bases). The germline CDR1 and CDR2 sequences are SGHKS and YYEKEE (reference sequence). Between the trimmed V and J ends, which lost 4 bases and 7 bases, there was a span of 19 bases. This CDR3 comprises 15 residues. The CDR3 reads CASSRWGEWPYTQYF. CDR3 coding DNA: TGTGCCAGCAGCCGATGGGGAGAGTGGCCATATACGCAGTATTTT.

Of note for this clonotype: Mismatch with germline at one junction end may stem from a read error. This chain connects TRBV5-4 to TRBJ2-1; 10 nucleotides match TRBD2. This CDR3 has 14 residues. Looked up from germline, CDR1 is SGHNT and CDR2 is YYREEE (reference sequence). The CDR3 reads CTSIPRTSGNEQFF. As DNA, the CDR3 is TGTACCAGCATCCCAAGGACTAGCGGAAATGAGCAGTTCTTC.

This clonotype was detected only a few times. The chain uses TRBV30 and TRBJ2-6; tentatively, D is TRBD2 (5 bases). Germline V gene lookup returns CDR1 GTSNPN and CDR2 SVGIG (reference sequence). The ends were cut back, 4 bases at V and 1 base at J, with 11 bases in the middle. The CDR3 spans 15 residues. DNA of the CDR3: TGTGCCTGGACTATAGGCGGGTCTGGGGCCAACGTCCTGACTTTC. Translated: CAWTIGGSGANVLTF.

Notes on this clonotype: This CDR3 is missing its conserved last phenylalanine or tryptophan, likely due to a read error. The rearrangement links TRBV10-2 to TRBJ2-7, with TRBD1 matching over 8 bases. Losses at the gene ends were 7 bases for V and 0 bases for J; bases not matched to a gene: 8. Germline V gene lookup returns CDR1 WSHSY and CDR2 SAAADI. This CDR3 region has 15 residues. The CDR3, as DNA: TGCGCCAGCACCCCCAGGACAGGGCCCTCCTACGAGCAGTACTTG. Its protein product is CASTPRTGPSYEQYL.

The V call is TRBV20-1, the J call TRBJ2-3; D gene uncertain. Deletions cut 8 bases from V and 4 bases from J, with 22 bases between. The CDR3 runs to 15 residues. Looked up from germline, CDR1 is DFQATT and CDR2 is SNEGSKA (reference sequence). CDR3 region: CSTHPLSPAADTQYF. In DNA, the CDR3 is TGCAGTACTCACCCACTATCCCCGGCGGCAGATACGCAGTATTTT.

To note about this clonotype: The CDR3 end shows no conserved phenylalanine or tryptophan, and so a read error is likely. The gene calls are TRBV12-3 or TRBV12-4 and TRBJ2-2; TRBD1 is a possible D gene (6 bases). The CDR3 loop spans 13 amino acids. V dropped 6 bases and J dropped 7 bases, with 12 bases sitting between them. In DNA, the CDR3 is TGTGCCAGCAGGGGGACAAATCTCGGGGAGCTGTTTTCT. This encodes CASRGTNLGELFS.

The chain has TRBV5-6 and TRBJ2-3, with a weak D call TRBD2 (5 bases). Trimming pared 3 bases from V and 2 bases from J, leaving 13 bases between. The V gene's germline CDR1 is SGHDT and CDR2 YYEEEE. This CDR3 spans 15 amino acids. The CDR3 reads CASSSAGGNTDTQYF. The CDR3 nucleotides read TGTGCCAGCAGCTCCGCCGGAGGAAACACAGATACGCAGTATTTT.